Each of the 5 T cell receptor beta chains below was sequenced from the same sample in a study of brain T cells in children with intractable seizures. The data were produced by immunoSEQ multiplex PCR, yet TCRdb's version contains in-frame clones alone and is incomplete. This sample has around 44,000 clones, with around nine tenths found just once. The specimen was peripheral blood, collected at surgery. Source of these receptors: a girl aged 2-10 years with tuberous sclerosis and intractable seizures.

This rearrangement joins TRBV3-1 (or the pseudogene TRBV3-2) to TRBJ1-1; 7 positions agree with TRBD1. CDR1 is LGHDT and CDR2 is YNNKEL in the germline V gene (reference sequence). The CDR3 contains 18 residues. V shed 0 bases, J shed 3 bases, and the junction held 13 bases outside the gene matches. CDR3 sequence reads: CASSQDRVGGGYDTEAFF. CDR3 in DNA: TGTGCCAGCAGCCAAGATAGGGTCGGAGGGGGCTACGACACTGAAGCTTTCTTT.

The chain carries TRBV5-4 and TRBJ2-7; 14 positions agree with TRBD2. The germline V gene encodes CDR1 SGHNT and CDR2 YYREEE (reference sequence). The CDR3 is made up of 17 amino acids. Losses at the gene ends were 1 base for V and 4 bases for J; bases not matched to a gene: 7. CDR3 bases: TGTGCCAGCAGCTTGAGTAAGGGGACTAGCGGGAGTTACGAGCAGTACTTC. Encoded protein: CASSLSKGTSGSYEQYF.

The rearrangement links TRBV2 to TRBJ1-6; D is undetermined. The V end lost 5 bases, the J end lost 7 bases, and 12 bases lay between the germline ends. CDR3 length: 14 residues. Germline lookup yields CDR1 SNHLY and CDR2 FYNNEI. CDR3 DNA: TGTGCCAGCAGTTCTAACAGCCTAAATTCACCCCTCCACTTT. It yields the protein CASSSNSLNSPLHF.

The chain joins TRBV14 to TRBJ1-6; D might be TRBD1 (5 bases). Germline CDR1 is SGHDN and CDR2 is FVKESK. The CDR3 totals 16 residues. V lost 1 base to trimming and J lost 7 bases, with 14 bases between them. As DNA, the CDR3 is TGTGCCAGCAGCCAAGGGGGGATGGGTGAAAATTCACCCCTCCACTTT. Translation gives CASSQGGMGENSPLHF.

This sequence joins TRBV2 and TRBJ1-2; the D gene is possibly TRBD1 (5 bases). CDR3 length: 17 residues. Germline V gene lookup returns CDR1 SNHLY and CDR2 FYNNEI. Trimming cost V 5 bases and J 5 bases, with 24 bases left between them. CDR3 loop: CASSQTKWAREGYGYTF. In DNA, the CDR3 is TGTGCCAGCAGTCAAACGAAATGGGCCAGGGAGGGATATGGCTACACCTTC.